This T cell receptor beta chain was observed in a study of T cells in Graves' hyperthyroidism and ophthalmopathy. Whole-study results and caveats: From stable hyperthyroidism, ophthalmopathy was separated by a 13 V-J model.

TCR beta CDR3 regions were amplified from RNA transcripts. When the TCR CDR3 underwent first-round RT-PCR, the HTBI primer set was used. Via MiXCR, TCRdb re-called the multiplex PCR reads, giving one row per CDR3 protein. The data hold nearly 750,000 distinct CDR3 sequences, with about a third observed a single time. Ten or more counts support this clonotype. The antigen is unknown. Aged 18 to 65, the patients had hyperthyroidism that was newly diagnosed and had lasted under 2 months. Exclusion criteria comprised uncontrolled infection, other autoimmune disease, pregnancy or lactation. Fresh peripheral blood, around 10 ml, yielded the PBMCs. Germline CDR1 and CDR2: SNHLY and FYNNEI. V was trimmed by 7 bases and J by 2 bases, leaving 14 bases between them. This CDR3 comprises 14 residues.

The specimen was blood. The receptor was derived from a woman aged 40 to 50 with Graves' hyperthyroidism. This rearrangement joins TRBV2 to TRBJ1-1; possibly TRBD1 for D (5 bases). CDR3 sequence: CASTGLRANTEAFF. CDR3 in DNA: TGTGCCAGCACAGGGCTAAGGGCTAACACTGAAGCTTTCTTT.